These 3 T cell receptor beta chains were all obtained from the same sample, sequenced in a study of identifying expanded T cells in peripheral blood. Clones were sequenced by immunoSEQ multiplex PCR, and TCRdb holds only the in-frame ones, with some missing. In the table there are roughly 100,000 clones, more than 70% of which are singletons. The sequencing sample was made of blood. These receptors were collected from a person between 18 and 75 years old in good health.

This clone was picked up a small number of times. V and J are TRBV4-1 and TRBJ2-7; D assignment may be TRBD1 or TRBD2 (5 bases each). CDR1 and CDR2 from the germline V gene are MGHRA and YSYEKL. The CDR3 is 15 amino acids. V lost 2 bases and J lost 7, with 18 bases in between. The CDR3 sequence is CASSQFRGGFEEQYF. The CDR3 DNA reads as TGCGCCAGCAGCCAATTCCGGGGCGGATTCGAGGAGCAGTACTTC.

The chain employs TRBV30 and TRBJ1-5; D gene ambiguous. Per germline, CDR1 GTSNPN and CDR2 SVGIG (reference sequence). V lost 1 base and J 1 base, leaving 8 bases between the germline ends. This CDR3 comprises 14 residues. The DNA of the CDR3 is TGTGCCTGGAGTGAGGGCCTGAGCAATCAGCCCCAGCATTTT. This codes for CAWSEGLSNQPQHF. Looking up the rest from reference TRBV30 and TRBJ1-5 gives the full variable domain: SQTIHQWPATLVQPVGSPLSLECTVEGTSNPNLYWYRQAAGRGLQLLFYSVGIGQISSEVPQNLSASRPQDRQFILSSKKLLLSDSGFYLCAWSEGLSNQPQHFGDGTRLSIL.

The rearrangement joins TRBV11-1 to TRBJ1-3; no clear D gene. This CDR3 is 18 amino acids long. V was pared by 5 bases and J by 0 bases, with 20 bases between. Germline-derived CDR1 and CDR2 are SGHAT and FQDESV (reference sequence). The CDR3 DNA is TGTGCCAGCAGCCCATCCCCCGGCGGCCGCGGCTCTGGAAACACCATATATTTT. This gives the protein CASSPSPGGRGSGNTIYF.